Described below is a single T cell receptor (beta chain) sequence and its context. Its antigen is unidentified. The sample is drawn from a study of blood T cells in healthy people across ages. Overall study results and limits: A roughly linear fall in TCR beta diversity per million T cells was seen with increasing age. Higher diversity, along with more naive CD4+ cells, distinguished long-lived donors from aged donors. PBMCs left unsorted prevented a conclusive naive versus antigen-experienced comparison.

Primers used in a second PCR of roughly 6 to 12 cycles were a sample-barcoded 5' primer and a J-beta primer mix. Each of the cDNA molecules was tagged by a template-switch adaptor with 12 random nucleotides. TCRdb analysed the 5' RACE reads with MiXCR anew, one entry per CDR3 protein. The sample includes some 640,000 distinct CDR3 sequences, roughly 31% seen only once; the top ten take around 16%. The germline V gene encodes CDR1 SGDLS and CDR2 YYNGEE. The CDR3 is 16 amino acids. V was pared by 2 bases and J by 1 base, with 6 bases of the junction left unmatched. V is TRBV9 and J is TRBJ2-3, with 8 nucleotides matching TRBD2. Input material: blood. The TCR was taken from a woman aged 80 or over in good health. CDR3 sequence (DNA): TGTGCCAGCAGCGTCGCTATTAGCGGGGGCACAGATACGCAGTATTTT. This codes for CASSVAISGGTDTQYF.